Shown below are 7 T cell receptor beta chains from a single sample sequenced in a study of OX40 agonist ivuxolimab in advanced cancers. The protocol was immunoSEQ multiplex PCR, while the TCRdb copy is restricted to in-frame clones and leaves out a portion. The profile shows 48,000 or so clones, about 90% of them singletons. Sequenced here: CD4+ or CD8+ T cells sorted from blood, sampled in a trial of the OX40 agonist ivuxolimab. These receptors came from an adult with an advanced solid tumor such as melanoma, head and neck, liver or kidney cancer.

The CDR3 is CASSLVQGAAEAFF. The CDR3 nucleotides read TGTGCCAGCAGCTTAGTTCAGGGAGCAGCTGAAGCTTTCTTT. The chain uses TRBV7-9 and TRBJ1-1; D possibly corresponds to TRBD1 (5 bases). V was clipped by 1 base and J by 6 bases, with 12 bases between them. Germline-derived CDR1 and CDR2 are SEHNR and FQNEAQ (reference sequence). The CDR3 runs to 14 residues.

V and J are TRBV27 and TRBJ1-2, with a weak D call TRBD1 (5 bases). Trimming removed 6 bases from V and 4 bases from J, with 15 bases in between. The CDR3 contains 14 residues. Germline V gene sequence: CDR1 MNHEY, CDR2 SMNVEV (reference sequence). Here the CDR3 reads CASRAPGLGYGYTF. The CDR3, as DNA: TGTGCCAGCAGGGCTCCAGGGTTGGGCTATGGCTACACCTTC.

The rearrangement links TRBV27 to TRBJ1-2; D not resolved. The CDR3 spans 15 residues. The germline V gene has CDR1 MNHEY and CDR2 SMNVEV (reference sequence). V was clipped by 8 bases and J by 5 bases, with 21 bases between them. CDR3 sequence (DNA): TGTGCCAGCTCAGGCTTTTCCGATACGAGATATGGCTACACCTTC. Translated, it gives CASSGFSDTRYGYTF.

The genes are TRBV10-3 and TRBJ2-2; a weak D match, TRBD2 (5 bases). This CDR3 contains 14 residues. Per germline, CDR1 ENHRY and CDR2 SYGVKD. The V end was cut by 11 bases, the J end by 1 base, with 14 bases between. This CDR3 reads CAAQLGENTGELFF. The CDR3 nucleotides are TGTGCCGCTCAGCTCGGGGAGAACACCGGGGAGCTGTTTTTT.

The chain has TRBV6-5 and TRBJ1-6, with D tentatively TRBD1 (5 bases). CDR3 length: 13 amino acids. V lost 2 bases and J lost 10, with 9 bases in between. Germline V CDR1 and CDR2: MNHEY, SVGAGI. The CDR3: CASSYQTVSPLHF. The CDR3 nucleotides are TGTGCCAGCAGTTACCAGACAGTATCACCCCTCCACTTT.

The V gene is TRBV27, the J gene TRBJ2-1, with 8 bases aligning to TRBD2. This CDR3 contains 15 residues. J was trimmed by 6 bases and V by 8 bases; bases with no gene match: 12. The germline V gene has CDR1 MNHEY and CDR2 SMNVEV (reference sequence). CDR3: CASVRRVAGSNEQFF. The CDR3 DNA reads as TGTGCCAGCGTTAGGAGGGTAGCGGGGTCCAATGAGCAGTTCTTC.

For the CDR3, the DNA is TGTGCCAGCAGCCCAGGGACCCTAAGCACAGATACGCAGTATTTT. Translated, it gives CASSPGTLSTDTQYF. The genes are TRBV6-5 and TRBJ2-3, with D perhaps being TRBD1 or TRBD2 (5 bases each). Germline CDR1 and CDR2: MNHEY and SVGAGI. The ends were cut back, 6 bases at V and 0 bases at J, with 13 bases in the middle. CDR3 length: 15 amino acids.